Following are 17 T cell receptor beta chains from one sample sequenced in a study of metastatic and nonmetastatic thyroid tumors. No patient received treatment before thyroid surgery. TCRdb reprocessed the PCR reads via MiXCR. This sample has more than 40,000 clones, with around 17% found just once. Sequencing used blood. These receptors all come from a female donor with papillary thyroid cancer or a benign thyroid nodule (not recorded which). Some clones in this sample may be carry-over from other donors' samples.

Of note for this clone: This clone may be a read error of a much larger clone one base away. Additional DNA sequences in this sample encode the identical CDR3. V is TRBV11-2 and J is TRBJ2-2, with D hard to call. CDR1 is SGHAT, CDR2 FQNNGV, per germline. Trimming pared 6 bases from V and 5 bases from J, leaving 7 bases between. This CDR3 contains 12 residues. The CDR3 sequence is CASSLLTGELFF. CDR3 bases: TGTGCCAGCAGTTTATTAACCGGGGAGCTGTTTTTT. Together with reference TRBV11-2 and TRBJ2-2, the CDR3 gives the full variable domain: EAGVAQSPRYKIIEKRQSVAFWCNPISGHATLYWYQQILGQGPKLLIQFQNNGVVDDSQLPKDRFSAERLKGVDSTLKIQPAKLEDSAVYLCASSLLTGELFFGEGSRLTVL.

There are many counts of this clone. Being one base from a much bigger clone, this may be a read error. Other DNA sequences of this sample code for an identical CDR3. The chain employs TRBV27 and TRBJ2-1, with 7 bases matching TRBD2. CDR3 size: 15 residues. CDR1 and CDR2 from the germline V gene are MNHEY and SMNVEV (reference sequence). CDR3 region: CASSLSASGYNEQFF. The CDR3 DNA is TGTGCTAGCAGTTTATCGGCTAGCGGCTACAATGAGCAGTTCTTC.

In its sample, this clone was seen many times. This chain links TRBV28 with TRBJ1-6; 7 bases map to TRBD1. Per the germline V gene, CDR1 is MDHEN and CDR2 is SYDVKM. V lost 4 bases and J lost 7; bases outside the gene matches: 4. The CDR3 is 14 amino acids. The CDR3 reads CASSSRGRNSPLHF. DNA for the CDR3: TGTGCCAGCAGTTCCAGGGGGAGGAATTCACCCCTCCACTTT. The variable domain in full, with the rest retrieved from reference TRBV28 and TRBJ1-6, is DVKVTQSSRYLVKRTGEKVFLECVQDMDHENMFWYRQDPGLGLRLIYFSYDVKMKEKGDIPEGYSVSREKKERFSLILESASTNQTSMYLCASSSRGRNSPLHFGNGTRLTVT.

This clone was observed a handful of times. J is TRBJ2-2 and V is TRBV5-4; 7 positions match TRBD1. Germline V CDR1 and CDR2: SGHNT, YYREEE (reference sequence). J lost 3 bases, V lost 4 bases, and 6 bases had no gene match. The CDR3 length is 15 residues. The CDR3 bases are TGTGCCAGCAGCCTGGGACAGTGGGACACCGGGGAGCTGTTTTTT. It translates to CASSLGQWDTGELFF.

The J gene is TRBJ2-3, the V gene TRBV11-2; the D gene is possibly TRBD2 (5 bases). CDR1 is SGHAT, CDR2 FQNNGV, per germline. The ends were cut back, 6 bases at V and 6 bases at J, with 13 bases in the middle. This CDR3 region has 13 residues. CDR3 bases: TGTGCCAGCAGACGAGACGGGGTCGATACGCAGTATTTT. Translating it yields CASRRDGVDTQYF.

This chain joins TRBV2 and TRBJ2-7; unclear D gene. V dropped 3 bases and J dropped 4 bases, with 10 bases sitting between them. Germline V gene data show CDR1 as SNHLY and CDR2 as FYNNEI. CDR3 length: 13 residues. CDR3 coding DNA: TGTGCCAGCAGTGAGCCTTCCTATTACGAGCAGTACTTC. Translating it yields CASSEPSYYEQYF.

This clone was picked up many times. This chain joins TRBV5-6 and TRBJ2-5; possibly TRBD1 for D (6 bases). This CDR3 is 13 amino acids long. Germline V gene lookup returns CDR1 SGHDT and CDR2 YYEEEE. V was trimmed by 5 bases and J by 1 base, leaving 9 bases between them. The CDR3 DNA is TGTGCCAGCAGGCCGACAGGCCAAGAGACCCAGTACTTC. Amino acid sequence: CASRPTGQETQYF.

This clone was counted at least ten times. V is TRBV6-6 and J is TRBJ1-3, with 7 nucleotides matching TRBD1. The ends lost 0 bases at V and 3 bases at J; junction bases unmatched: 2. This CDR3 comprises 15 residues. Germline assignment: CDR1 MNHNY and CDR2 SVGAGI (reference sequence). In DNA form, the CDR3 reads TGTGCCAGCAGTTACTCGGACAGGATTGGAAACACCATATATTTT. Its translation is CASSYSDRIGNTIYF.

This rearrangement joins TRBV28 to TRBJ2-3; 7 positions match TRBD1. V was pared by 5 bases and J by 4 bases, with 9 bases of the junction left unmatched. Germline V gene sequence: CDR1 MDHEN, CDR2 SYDVKM. CDR3 length: 15 residues. The CDR3 sequence: CASSVDRVGSDTQYF. The CDR3 region has the DNA TGTGCCAGCAGTGTTGACAGGGTGGGTTCAGATACGCAGTATTTT.

This chain joins TRBV15 and TRBJ2-5; D possibly corresponds to TRBD2 (5 bases). V was shortened by 9 bases and J by 2 bases, with 19 bases between the two germline ends. CDR3 size: 15 residues. Germline assignment: CDR1 LNHNV and CDR2 YYDKDF (reference sequence). For the CDR3, the DNA is TGTGCCACACAACAACTTGGAGGAGTACAAGAGACCCAGTACTTC. It yields the protein CATQQLGGVQETQYF.

Notes on this clone: Being one base from a much bigger clone, this may be a read error. V gene TRBV2 combines with J gene TRBJ1-1; no clear D gene. The CDR3 extends over 14 amino acids. Germline-derived CDR1 and CDR2 are SNHLY and FYNNEI. The CDR3 here is CASRTGYMNTEALF. In nucleotides, the CDR3 is TGTGCCAGCAGAACGGGCTACATGAACACTGAAGCTCTCTTT.

At least ten counts were recorded for this clone. The CDR3 loop reads CSVGRRNTEAFF. The CDR3 region has the DNA TGCAGCGTTGGGCGTCGGAACACTGAAGCTTTCTTT. This sequence joins TRBV29-1 and TRBJ1-1, with unresolved D. The V end was cut by 4 bases, the J end by 1 base, with 7 bases between. The germline V gene has CDR1 SQVTM and CDR2 ANQGSEA. This CDR3 comprises 12 residues.

The V and J genes are TRBV6-1 and TRBJ2-5, with D possibly TRBD1 on 6 matching bases. With 5 bases removed from V and 3 bases from J, the gap between germline ends came to 19 bases. The CDR3 loop spans 16 amino acids. Germline V gene data show CDR1 as MNHNS and CDR2 as SASEGT. CDR3 protein: CASSPPRAAGEETQYF. DNA for the CDR3: TGTGCCAGCAGTCCCCCACGAGCGGCAGGGGAAGAGACCCAGTACTTC.

This clone showed up many times. The V and J genes are TRBV11-2 and TRBJ2-3; D assignment may be TRBD1 or TRBD2 (5 bases each). CDR1 is SGHAT, CDR2 FQNNGV, per germline. V was cut by 3 bases and J by 2 bases, with 9 bases left in between. This CDR3 has 14 amino acids. The CDR3 region has the DNA TGTGCCAGCAGCTTCCGGGACGCCACAGATACGCAGTATTTT. Protein sequence: CASSFRDATDTQYF.

This clone was detected many times. The chain links TRBV20-1 to TRBJ2-5; 14 bases fit TRBD2. Germline assignment: CDR1 DFQATT and CDR2 SNEGSKA (reference sequence). This CDR3 has 15 amino acids. With V trimmed by 6 bases and J by 5 bases, 8 bases remained unmatched. The CDR3 here is CSARLAGGPGETQYF. CDR3 coding DNA: TGCAGTGCAAGACTAGCGGGAGGGCCCGGGGAGACCCAGTACTTC.

This clone was counted many times. The chain employs TRBV5-1 and TRBJ2-1; D call uncertain. The CDR3 runs to 14 residues. The V end lost 1 base, the J end lost 3 bases, and 8 bases lay between the germline ends. Per the germline V gene, CDR1 is SGHRS and CDR2 is YFSETQ. The CDR3 region has the DNA TGCGCCAGCAGCTTGATTACAGACTACAATGAGCAGTTCTTC. Translated, it gives CASSLITDYNEQFF.

V gene TRBV20-1 combines with J gene TRBJ2-7; D possibly corresponds to TRBD2 (6 bases). V shed 5 bases and J shed 1 base, with 12 bases lying between them. The CDR3 totals 13 residues. Germline-derived CDR1 and CDR2 are DFQATT and SNEGSKA (reference sequence). CDR3 region: CSAAGTLSYEQYF. Written as DNA, the CDR3 is TGCAGTGCTGCCGGGACTTTATCCTACGAGCAGTACTTC.